This paragraph reports one T cell receptor beta chain. This clonotype was recorded at least ten times. It has no known antigen specificity. Per-base qualities were not stored, and no clone one base away is much larger. Sequencing was carried out with an Illumina HiSeq 1500. The public sequencing data were trimmed at Q25 with fastp and processed into clonotypes with MiXCR by TCRdb, which kept only in-frame beta chains. A single entry per CDR3 protein holds the most common genes and DNA from its merged rows. Here the sample has 250,000 or so distinct CDR3 sequences; 12% occur a single time. Approximately 1.6% of the sample belongs to the ten largest clones. This record comes from a study of T cell repertoires in cytomegalovirus infection (dated by TCRdb to between 2018 and 2021). About the investigation overall: Donor HLA type was relevant to the analysis, because carriage of CMV infection together with the matching HLA type was indicated by public TCR beta signatures.

What the research found in general, with its limitations: Carriers of CMV infection plus the relevant HLA type were discriminated by the cumulative frequency of public TCR beta family members in the study cohort and in an independent approximately 350-donor cohort. The ex vivo response was dominated by HLA-C-restricted CMV-specific TCR beta clonotypes, which also provided the single most frequent clonotype in two of eight donors.

According to the germline V gene, CDR1 reads SGHTA and CDR2 reads FQGNSA. The CDR3, from cysteine to phenylalanine, totals 11 residues. The only DNA kept is the CDR3, 33 bases in frame from the first base. V and J lose 5 bases and 5 bases, and a span of 4 bases separates them. The chain joins TRBV7-2 to TRBJ2-4; the D gene cannot be named for sure. The source material was PBMCs. The origin of this receptor is a human donor in good health (CMV status not recorded). Some clones in this sample may be carry-over from other donors' samples. The base sequence is TGTGCCAGCAGCCAACAAAACATTCAGTACTTC. Its translation reads: CASSQQNIQYF.